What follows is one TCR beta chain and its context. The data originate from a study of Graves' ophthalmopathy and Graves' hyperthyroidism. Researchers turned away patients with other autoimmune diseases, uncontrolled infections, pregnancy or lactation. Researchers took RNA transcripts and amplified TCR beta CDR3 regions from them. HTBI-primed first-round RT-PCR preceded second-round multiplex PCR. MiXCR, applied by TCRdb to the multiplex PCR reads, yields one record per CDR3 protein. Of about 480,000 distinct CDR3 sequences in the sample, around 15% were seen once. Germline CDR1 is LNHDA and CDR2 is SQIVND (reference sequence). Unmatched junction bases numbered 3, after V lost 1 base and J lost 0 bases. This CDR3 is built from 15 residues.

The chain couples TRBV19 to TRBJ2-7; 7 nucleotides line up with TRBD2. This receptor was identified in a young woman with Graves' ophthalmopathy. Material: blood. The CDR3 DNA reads TGTGCCAGTAGTATAGGCGGGGGTGCCTCCTACGAGCAGTACTTC. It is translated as CASSIGGGASYEQYF.